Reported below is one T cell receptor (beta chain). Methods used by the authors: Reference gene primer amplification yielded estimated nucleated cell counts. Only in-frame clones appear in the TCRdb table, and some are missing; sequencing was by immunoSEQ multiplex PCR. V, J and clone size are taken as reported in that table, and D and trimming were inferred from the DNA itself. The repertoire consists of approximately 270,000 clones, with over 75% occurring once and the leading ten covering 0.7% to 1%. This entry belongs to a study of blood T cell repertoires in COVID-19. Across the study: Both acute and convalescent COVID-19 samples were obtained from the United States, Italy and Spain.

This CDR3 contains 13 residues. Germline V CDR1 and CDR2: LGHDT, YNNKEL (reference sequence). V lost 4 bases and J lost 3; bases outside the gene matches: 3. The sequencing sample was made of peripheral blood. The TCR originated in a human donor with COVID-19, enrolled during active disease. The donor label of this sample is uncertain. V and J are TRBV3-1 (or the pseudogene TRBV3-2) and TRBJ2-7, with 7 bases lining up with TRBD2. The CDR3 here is CASSRQRGYEQYF. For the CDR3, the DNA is TGTGCCAGCAGCCGCCAGCGGGGCTACGAGCAGTACTTC.